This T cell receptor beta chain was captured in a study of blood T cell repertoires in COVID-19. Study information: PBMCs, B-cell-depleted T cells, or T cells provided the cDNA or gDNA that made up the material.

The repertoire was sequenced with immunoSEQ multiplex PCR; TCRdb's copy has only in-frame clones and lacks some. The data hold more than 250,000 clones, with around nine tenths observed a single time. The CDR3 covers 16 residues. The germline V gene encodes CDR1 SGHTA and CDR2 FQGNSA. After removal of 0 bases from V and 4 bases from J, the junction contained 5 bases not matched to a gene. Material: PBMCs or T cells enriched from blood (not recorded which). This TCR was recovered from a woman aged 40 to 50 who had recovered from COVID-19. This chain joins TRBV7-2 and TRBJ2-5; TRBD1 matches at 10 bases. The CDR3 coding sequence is TGTGCCAGCAGCTTAGCCATAGACAGGGGGCTAGAGACCCAGTACTTC. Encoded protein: CASSLAIDRGLETQYF.